Described below is a single T cell receptor beta chain sequence and its context. Its antigen specificity is not known. Base quality data are lacking; no much larger clone is found one base away. TCRbeta CDR3 regions were amplified from genomic DNA by means of the immunoSEQ Assay, a bias-controlled multiplex PCR. As for how the authors treated the data: Within the assay, amplification of reference gene primers was used to estimate how many nucleated cells each sample contained. To quantify the absolute abundance of each unique TCRbeta CDR3 rearrangement, sequence reads were collapsed and filtered. Productive Simpson clonality was computed per sample as the square root of Simpson's diversity index over productive rearrangements. TCRdb took over this immuneACCESS table, retaining in-frame rearrangements with V and J assigned. Such tables are incomplete; in checked studies, under half of the missing clones stem from an unresolved V gene, and the remainder is unexplained. V, J and clone size derive from that table, while D and trimming were established from the DNA sequence. The sample contains approximately 150,000 clones, over 75% of them found a single time. The ten top clones hold roughly 1.2% of the sample.

The germline V gene (reference sequence) supplies CDR1 MNHEY and CDR2 SMNVEV. V loses 5 bases at its end and J loses 1 base; junction bases beyond the gene matches: 11. The CDR3 has 17 amino acids, counting the end cysteine and phenylalanine. Only the CDR3 region is kept as DNA, spanning 51 bases read in frame from base 1. The sample comes from a study of blood T cell repertoires in COVID-19 (dated by TCRdb to the early 2020s). Notes on the research overall: Samples from collaborators originated in the United States, Italy and Spain and spanned both the acute and convalescent phases of COVID-19. The material from the prospective study consisted of cDNA or gDNA derived from T cells, B-cell-depleted T cells, or PBMCs. Deeply sampled blood TCRbeta repertoires from subjects exposed to, actively infected with, or recovered from COVID-19 were included in the dataset. The repertoires were released in a freely available public database intended as a resource for research on the immune response to SARS-CoV-2. The samples were drawn from two sources: the first 160 participants of the ongoing ImmuneRACE study, and 1,254 subjects contributed by 6 global collaborators. A de-identified subject ID, COVID-19 status, age in years and sex were almost always included in the sample metadata. Where available, HLA class I and class II types were taken from metadata supplied by the sample provider and were not determined by assay-based typing.

What the research found in general, with its limitations: How much clinical and demographic metadata was included differed by source and by participant, and the metadata was provided uncurated.

Participants in the prospective study were enrolled through a virtual design, were aged roughly 18 to 90 years, and lived in 24 United States geographic areas. In the prospective study, cohorts were assigned on the basis of participant-reported clinical history obtained from a screening survey and a study questionnaire. In the prospective study, whole blood, serum and a nasopharyngeal or oropharyngeal swab were collected from each participant by mobile phlebotomists. Additional blood draws and questionnaires over an approximately 2-month period could optionally be provided by prospective study participants. Before DNA extraction, prospective study blood samples were shipped either frozen or at room temperature.

The V and J genes are TRBV27 and TRBJ1-1; TRBD1 matches 9 bases in the middle. This TCR was recovered from a human donor with acute COVID-19. The donor label of this sample is uncertain. The sample comprised PBMCs or T cells enriched from blood (not recorded which). The CDR3: CASSPRGGQGRNTEAFF. The DNA sequence follows: TGTGCCAGCAGTCCACGGGGGGGACAGGGAAGGAACACTGAAGCTTTCTTT.